A selection of T cell receptor beta chains follows, all from one sample in a study of cytomegalovirus exposure and HLA in healthy donors. Method: immunoSEQ multiplex PCR; TCRdb's copy keeps in-frame clones and lacks some. The table shows some 120,000 clones, with less than 80% occurring only once. Sequencing was performed on PBMCs. These receptors were taken from a man aged 40-49 years in good health and CMV-seropositive. CDR3s leave out the opening cysteine and the closing phenylalanine or tryptophan.

j_call | v_call | cdr3_aa
TRBJ2-7 | TRBV6-1 | ASRPPGQAHEQY
TRBJ2-5 | TRBV13 | ASSLGDRQETQY
TRBJ2-3 | TRBV6-1 | ASSEVWTGGSSTDTQY
TRBJ2-7 | TRBV6-5 | ASSSGTSGRNKY
TRBJ1-3 | TRBV5-8 | ASSFQVPLGNTIY
TRBJ2-7 | TRBV5-1 | ASSLSGTWSYEQY
TRBJ1-1 | TRBV13 | ASSLAGLSEAF
TRBJ2-7 | TRBV6-1 | ASSDVRGRFDEQY
TRBJ2-7 | TRBV2 | ASTPSRGSMEY
TRBJ2-5 | TRBV7-9 | ASSFDSWETQY
TRBJ2-3 | TRBV30 | AWSLPGGYTDTQY
TRBJ1-6 | TRBV21-1 | ASSRRVALLDSPLH
TRBJ1-1 | TRBV7-2 | ASSPRTGTEAF
TRBJ2-7 | TRBV7-2 | ASTQRSSGNYEQY
TRBJ2-7 | TRBV9 | ASSVGLLGGPTTYEQY
TRBJ1-6 | TRBV6-6 | ASRRGQDNSPLH
TRBJ2-7 | TRBV14 | ASSQATGGEQY
TRBJ2-4 | TRBV6-4 | ASSDPQSWGRGNLGAKNIQY
TRBJ1-4 | TRBV6-5 | ASSSGQGALNEKLF
TRBJ2-2 | TRBV20-1 | SAKGVGELF
TRBJ1-6 | TRBV5-1 | ASSPQGANSPLH
TRBJ2-5 | TRBV18 | ASSPGLAGETQY
TRBJ2-3 | TRBV7-2 | ASSQSGTQPGNTQY
TRBJ2-7 | TRBV28 | ASSPEGGISYEQY
TRBJ2-2 | TRBV9 | ASSLGENTGELF
TRBJ2-1 | TRBV7-7 | ASSPGQGAREQF
TRBJ1-5 | TRBV30 | AWSGTARNQPQH
TRBJ2-7 | TRBV7-2 | ASSLAGQGTYEQY
TRBJ1-1 | TRBV7-2 | ASSWRGPSVQAF
TRBJ1-5 | TRBV4-2 | ASRLGQVGQPQH
TRBJ2-1 | TRBV4-2 | ASSQGTSNNEQF
TRBJ2-2 | TRBV11-2 | ASSGVRNTGELF
TRBJ2-1 | TRBV27 | ASSQTENEQF
TRBJ2-7 | TRBV11-1 | ASSLAYSGDSRAYEQY
TRBJ1-5 | TRBV28 | ASSRQGTAQPQH
TRBJ2-1 | TRBV6-1 | ASSGGILTSGRGEQF
TRBJ1-1 | TRBV29-1 | SVDVTGTITEAF
TRBJ2-1 | TRBV2 | ASSPTSGDSYNEQF
TRBJ2-7 | TRBV11-3 | ASSPDTPPYEQY
TRBJ2-1 | TRBV11-3 | ASSFGGRVSYNEQF
TRBJ2-3 | TRBV14 | ASSQPYRGYTDTQY
TRBJ1-5 | TRBV15 | ATSRVGGMDQPQH
TRBJ1-2 | TRBV2 | ASSEALRTGDGYT
TRBJ1-4 | TRBV2 | ASIEGRTNEKLF
TRBJ2-1 | TRBV4-2 | ASSQGETAYYEQF
TRBJ2-1 | TRBV5-1 | ASSLDRAGSYNEQF
TRBJ1-4 | TRBV21-1 | ASSADRQSNEKLF
TRBJ1-2 | TRBV4-3 | ASSAQDSTNYGYT
TRBJ1-1 | TRBV5-4 | ASSWWDRSNTEAF
TRBJ1-4 | TRBV28 | ASSSRTTRTGLSEKLF
TRBJ2-1 | TRBV5-1 | ASSLAGSHHNEQF
TRBJ1-3 | TRBV9 | ASSAKGGGISGNTIY
TRBJ1-1 | TRBV6-5 | ASSRQGRQTEAF